This TCR beta chain was observed in a study of neurological immune-mediated disorders. TCRdb re-called the 5' RACE reads with MiXCR, one entry per CDR3 protein. This sample has around 50,000 distinct CDR3 sequences; roughly 25% occur once, and the top ten carry more than 20%. Germline CDR1 reads KGHSH; CDR2 reads LQKENI. This CDR3 spans 14 amino acids. V shed 3 bases and J shed 0 bases, with 6 bases lying between them. This clonotype was detected many times. Sequenced: PBMCs. The gene calls are TRBV18 and TRBJ1-3; no definite D call. The TCR comes from a woman between 70 and 85 years old in good health. For the CDR3, the DNA is TGTGCCAGCTCACCGAGCAGCTCTGGAAACACCATATATTTT. Amino acids: CASSPSSSGNTIYF.